The 12 T cell receptor beta chains reported below all come from one sample, sequenced in a study of T-cell memory formation after mild COVID-19. TCRdb re-called the 5' RACE reads with MiXCR, one entry per CDR3 protein. Here the sample spans about 350,000 distinct CDR3 sequences, roughly 15% being singletons. The sample was PBMCs or a T cell subset sorted from them (not recorded which). The receptors come from a man younger than 35 who had mild COVID-19 (a few samples of this study predate the infection). Cell type and time point are not known.

This clonotype was observed a handful of times. This chain joins TRBV20-1 and TRBJ2-3, with unresolved D. The CDR3 totals 12 residues. Germline V lookup: CDR1 DFQATT, CDR2 SNEGSKA (reference sequence). V shed 2 bases and J shed 3 bases, with 6 bases lying between them. CDR3 protein: CSARQATDTQYF. The CDR3, as DNA: TGCAGTGCTAGACAGGCAACAGATACGCAGTATTTT.

This clonotype has only a few counts. This rearrangement joins TRBV4-3 to TRBJ1-6; D remains ambiguous. V lost 0 bases and J 5 bases, leaving 8 bases between the germline ends. The CDR3 runs 15 residues. Germline V gene data show CDR1 as LGHNA and CDR2 as YSLEER. The CDR3 here is CASSQDREDNSPLHF. The CDR3 DNA is TGCGCCAGCAGCCAAGATCGTGAGGATAATTCACCCCTCCACTTT.

The chain uses TRBV7-9 and TRBJ1-1; TRBD1 matches 7 bases. J gave up 5 bases and V 1 base, and 4 bases lay outside the gene matches. CDR3 length equals 14 residues. CDR1 and CDR2 from the germline V gene are SEHNR and FQNEAQ (reference sequence). CDR3 protein: CASSLGQGVTEAFF. CDR3 bases: TGTGCCAGCAGCTTAGGGCAGGGGGTGACTGAAGCTTTCTTT.

The rearrangement uses TRBV7-2 and TRBJ2-3; 9 bases are a match to TRBD2. Trimming at V came to 5 bases and at J to 10 bases, leaving 19 bases not matched to a gene. The CDR3 has 17 residues. Germline V lookup: CDR1 SGHTA, CDR2 FQGNSA. CDR3: CASSPRGSGGRGTAQYF. Here the CDR3 DNA reads TGTGCCAGCAGCCCTCGGGGTAGCGGGGGAAGGGGTACGGCGCAGTATTTT.

This clonotype showed up just a few times. This chain connects TRBV10-3 to TRBJ2-1; 13 bases map to TRBD2. The germline V gene has CDR1 ENHRY and CDR2 SYGVKD. This CDR3 spans 15 amino acids. V shed 3 bases, J shed 9 bases, and the junction held 5 bases outside the gene matches. The CDR3 DNA follows: TGTGCCATCAGTGATTACGGGACTAGCGGGGCTGAGCAGTTCTTC. It specifies CAISDYGTSGAEQFF.

The chain couples TRBV29-1 to TRBJ2-5, with D tentatively TRBD2 (6 bases). The germline V and J ends were trimmed by 6 bases and 2 bases, with 13 bases remaining between them. Germline CDR1 is SQVTM and CDR2 is ANQGSEA. The CDR3 has 13 residues. CDR3 sequence (DNA): TGCAGCGTGGGTGGGGGGAGTCAAGAGACCCAGTACTTC. It codes for CSVGGGSQETQYF.

V and J are TRBV21-1 and TRBJ2-7; the table's D gene call, TRBD2, was not cross checked with the DNA. TRBV21-1 is recorded as a pseudogene. The CDR3 has 18 amino acids. The CDR3 is CASSKEVEEPGLTHSYYF. CDR3 nucleotides: TGTGCCAGCAGCAAAGAAGTGGAGGAACCGGGACTGACCCATTCGTACTACTTC.

This clonotype was seen repeatedly, ten times or more. The rearrangement uses TRBV20-1 and TRBJ1-1; no clear D. Germline V gene lookup returns CDR1 DFQATT and CDR2 SNEGSKA (reference sequence). This CDR3 comprises 14 residues. With 0 bases removed from V and 2 bases from J, the gap between germline ends came to 10 bases. The CDR3 protein is CSARDPGTNTEAFF. DNA of the CDR3: TGCAGTGCTAGAGATCCGGGAACAAACACTGAAGCTTTCTTT.

This clonotype was seen a few times. The chain is built from TRBV5-1 and TRBJ1-1; D gene uncertain. Germline V CDR1 and CDR2: SGHRS, YFSETQ. The V end was cut by 2 bases, the J end by 4 bases, with 12 bases between. This CDR3 spans 14 amino acids. The CDR3 here is CASSFTSTFTEAFF. The CDR3 DNA reads as TGCGCCAGCAGCTTTACTTCTACATTCACTGAAGCTTTCTTT.

This clonotype was observed a few times. The J gene is TRBJ2-2, the V gene TRBV3-1; 7 nucleotides align to TRBD1. CDR1 is LGHDT and CDR2 is YNNKEL in the germline V gene (reference sequence). V gave up 5 bases and J gave up 4 bases; unmatched junction bases: 4. The CDR3 totals 14 residues. The CDR3, as DNA: TGTGCCAGCAGCGCCCGACAGGGCACCGGGGAGCTGTTTTTT. It translates to CASSARQGTGELFF.

This clonotype was counted a few times. V gene TRBV12-3 or TRBV12-4 combines with J gene TRBJ1-2, with a possible D match to TRBD1 (6 bases). The V end was cut by 5 bases, the J end by 8 bases, with 15 bases between. This CDR3 contains 13 residues. CDR3 in DNA: TGTGCCAGCAGTATGCGGGGGCAGAGAGGCTACACCTTC. Protein product: CASSMRGQRGYTF.

The chain carries TRBV6-5 and TRBJ1-6; D is unclear. Germline CDR1 and CDR2: MNHEY and SVGAGI. The CDR3 runs 12 residues. Deletions cut 2 bases from V and 7 bases from J, with 3 bases between. The CDR3 reads CASSYLNSPLHF. The CDR3, as DNA: TGTGCCAGCAGTTACCTAAATTCACCCCTCCACTTT.